The TCR beta chain under discussion was sequenced for a study of blood T cell repertoires in COVID-19. Profiling relied on immunoSEQ multiplex PCR, and the TCRdb table lists in-frame clones only, not all of them. Seen here are some 170,000 clones, approximately 90% observed once, and the top ten hold roughly 1.4%. The CDR3 has 15 amino acids. CDR1 LGHDT and CDR2 YNNKEL come from the germline V gene (reference sequence). The junction had 8 bases not matched to a gene; V was cut back by 1 base and J by 8 bases. J is TRBJ1-2 and V is TRBV3-1 (or the pseudogene TRBV3-2); 9 bases map to TRBD1. Sequencing was performed on peripheral blood. The source of this sequence is a woman between 50 and 59 years old with acute or convalescent COVID-19. The CDR3 region is CASSQGGTGKKGYTF. CDR3 sequence (DNA): TGTGCCAGCAGCCAAGGTGGGACAGGGAAGAAAGGCTACACCTTC.